Listed below are T cell receptor beta chains from one sample, sequenced in a study of cytotoxic CD8 clonotypes in ibrutinib-treated CLL. Libraries were prepared by immunoSEQ multiplex PCR; TCRdb keeps only in-frame clonotypes and omits some of them. The top ten hold roughly 15% of the sample, which has more than 200,000 clones, less than 75% seen once. This specimen consisted of PBMCs, obtained after 24 months of ibrutinib treatment. Receptor source: a human donor with chronic lymphocytic leukemia. Both conserved end residues are part of each CDR3. The D gene is left open where the match is weak. Expanded clones get a size class; other rows say once, few or many, or leave the size out.

v_gene	abundance	d_gene	j_gene	CDR3nt	CDR3aa
TRBV30	NA	TRBD2	TRBJ2-1	TGTGCCTGGACGAGGGCTAGCGGGAGCCAAGACAATGAGCAGTTCTTC	CAWTRASGSQDNEQFF
TRBV28	NA	NA	TRBJ1-5	TGTGCCAGCATGGGGCCGGGCAATCAGCCCCAGCATTTT	CASMGPGNQPQHF
TRBV11-3	NA	NA	TRBJ2-3	TGTGCCAGCAGCGCCGGACGCACCACAGATACGCAGTATTTT	CASSAGRTTDTQYF
TRBV27	NA	NA	TRBJ2-1	TGTGCCAGCAGTTTATCGCTGGGGAATGAGCAGTTCTTC	CASSLSLGNEQFF
TRBV7-2	NA	NA	TRBJ1-4	TGTGCCAGCAGCTTATTGTGGAGGGCAGGTGAAAAACTGTTTTTT	CASSLLWRAGEKLFF
TRBV5-1	once	NA	TRBJ1-5	TGCGCCAGCAGCTTGGCCGGCGGCAAAAATCAGCCCCAGCATTTT	CASSLAGGKNQPQHF
TRBV25-1	NA	TRBD2	TRBJ2-1	TGTGCCAGCAGTGATCCAGCGGGAGGGCTCGATGAGCAGTTCTTC	CASSDPAGGLDEQFF
TRBV29-1	few	NA	TRBJ1-1	TGCAGCGTCGCCCTTGGGGAGAACACTGAAGCTTTCTTT	CSVALGENTEAFF
TRBV29-1	NA	TRBD1	TRBJ2-2	TGCAGCATCCGGGACAGGGGTGGGGAGCTGTTTTTT	CSIRDRGGELFF
TRBV19	few	TRBD2	TRBJ2-5	TGTGCCAGTAAGATGACTAGCGGGTTGAAAGAGACCCAGTACTTC	CASKMTSGLKETQYF
TRBV7-6	NA	TRBD1	TRBJ2-7	TGTGCCAGCAGCTTAGTGACAGGGGGCTCCTACGAGCAGTACTTC	CASSLVTGGSYEQYF
TRBV11-3	NA	TRBD1	TRBJ1-2	TGTGCCAGCAGCCTACAGGGGGATGGCTACACCTTC	CASSLQGDGYTF
TRBV10-3	NA	TRBD2	TRBJ2-1	TGTGCCATCAGGGAGGGAGGGAATGAGCAGTTCTTC	CAIREGGNEQFF
TRBV30	NA	NA	TRBJ2-1	TGTGCCTGGAGTCTGACTCCGAGGAATGAGCAGTTCTTC	CAWSLTPRNEQFF
TRBV28	few	NA	TRBJ2-5	TGTGCCAGCAGTTTACCGACACAGTACCAAGAGACCCAGTACTTC	CASSLPTQYQETQYF
TRBV11-3	NA	TRBD1	TRBJ2-7	TGTGCCAGCAGCTTCGGGACAGGTGCGGGGTACGAGCAGTACTTC	CASSFGTGAGYEQYF
TRBV18	NA	NA	TRBJ2-7	TGTGCCAGCTCACCCGCTAGTCTCATAGGGTCGGGCAACGAGCAGTACTTC	CASSPASLIGSGNEQYF
TRBV11-1	once	NA	TRBJ2-3	TGTGCCAGCAGCCTTGACGGTTCTAGCACAGATACGCAGTATTTT	CASSLDGSSTDTQYF
TRBV2	NA	NA	TRBJ1-1	TGTGCCAGCGCCAAGCAGGGAAGGGGGGCTAACACTGAAGCTTTCTTT	CASAKQGRGANTEAFF
TRBV4-1	NA	TRBD2	TRBJ2-1	TGCGCCAGCAGCCAACCACTGGGACTAGCCAATGAGCAGTTCTTC	CASSQPLGLANEQFF
TRBV7-9	few	NA	TRBJ2-1	TGTGCCAGCAGCTTAGCGTGGGGGGATGAGCAGTTCTTC	CASSLAWGDEQFF
TRBV28	few	NA	TRBJ1-2	TGTGCCAGCAGCTTAGACGTCCCTTCCGCATATGGCTACACCTTC	CASSLDVPSAYGYTF
TRBV5-4	NA	NA	TRBJ2-5	TGTGCCAGCAGCTTGGCCGGCCCAGCCAGGACACAAGAGACCCAGTACTTC	CASSLAGPARTQETQYF
TRBV29-1	NA	NA	TRBJ2-1	TGCAGCGTTAATCAGTTAGATGAGCAGTTCTTC	CSVNQLDEQFF
TRBV19	few	NA	TRBJ2-7	TGTGCCAGTAGTATACGGTTCCGGAACGAGCAGTACTTC	CASSIRFRNEQYF
TRBV5-1	few	NA	TRBJ1-3	TGCGCCAGCAGCTTGGAACAGGGCAGTGGAAACACCATATATTTT	CASSLEQGSGNTIYF
TRBV2	NA	NA	TRBJ2-1	TGTGCCAGCAGCCCGGGCGGAGATCCCTACAATGAGCAGTTCTTC	CASSPGGDPYNEQFF
TRBV6-6	NA	NA	TRBJ2-2	TGTGCCAGCAGTTTGTCGCGCTGGGTTGGCGGGGAGCTGTTTTTT	CASSLSRWVGGELFF
TRBV9	NA	NA	TRBJ2-6	TGTGCCAGCAGCGTACCCCTACAAGGAACTGGGGCCAACGTCCTGACTTTC	CASSVPLQGTGANVLTF
TRBV6-1	NA	NA	TRBJ1-3	TGTGCCAGCAAGCCGAGCTCTGGAAACACCATATATTTT	CASKPSSGNTIYF
TRBV29-1	few	TRBD1	TRBJ1-1	TGCAGCGTGGAACAGGGGATGGGCACTGAAGCTTTCTTT	CSVEQGMGTEAFF
TRBV9	NA	TRBD2	TRBJ2-1	TGTGCCAGCAGCGTAGCTAGCGGGAGCAATGAGCAGTTCTTC	CASSVASGSNEQFF
TRBV28	few	NA	TRBJ2-3	TGTGCCAGCAGTCTTGACAGCCGCGGGCCAGATACGCAGTATTTT	CASSLDSRGPDTQYF